The 24 T cell receptor beta chains below come from one sample, sequenced in a study of PD-1 blockade in classical Hodgkin lymphoma. Measured with immunoSEQ multiplex PCR; TCRdb has only the in-frame clones, and not every one. The sample shows about 31,000 clones, around 86% of them seen only once. Following autologous stem cell transplantation, relapse occurred in every patient, and exposure to brentuximab vedotin varied. Isolation of CD4+ T cells from thawed PBMCs was performed by magnetic negative selection. The sequenced sample was CD4+ T cells from blood, obtained at baseline. These receptors all come from a human donor with classical Hodgkin lymphoma.

The chain uses TRBV19 and TRBJ2-1, with 13 bases that match TRBD2. The V gene end was trimmed by 2 bases and the J gene end by 2 bases; junction bases not matched to a gene: 12. This CDR3 is 20 amino acids long. The V gene's germline CDR1 is LNHDA and CDR2 SQIVND (reference sequence). CDR3 sequence reads: CASSILYRTSGRRTYNEQFF. DNA of the CDR3: TGTGCCAGTAGTATACTATATCGGACTAGCGGGAGAAGGACCTACAATGAGCAGTTCTTC.

V is TRBV29-1 and J is TRBJ2-7; maybe TRBD2 (5 bases). From germline, CDR1 is SQVTM and CDR2 ANQGSEA. The length of the CDR3 is 11 residues. V lost 4 bases, J lost 7 bases, and 11 bases lay in between. CDR3 DNA: TGCAGCGTTGGATCAACTAGAGAGCAGTACTTC. Encoded protein: CSVGSTREQYF.

V and J are TRBV7-9 and TRBJ2-7; possible D gene TRBD1, 6 bases. Germline V CDR1 and CDR2: SEHNR, FQNEAQ (reference sequence). The germline V and J ends were trimmed by 1 base and 2 bases, with 12 bases remaining between them. CDR3 length: 15 amino acids. The CDR3 nucleotides read TGTGCCAGCAGCTTAGGGTCAGGGGCCCCCTACGAGCAGTACTTC. As protein: CASSLGSGAPYEQYF. The variable domain in full, completed from reference TRBV7-9 and TRBJ2-7, reads DTGVSQNPRHKITKRGQNVTFRCDPISEHNRLYWYRQTLGQGPEFLTYFQNEAQLEKSRLLSDRFSAERPKGSFSTLEIQRTEQGDSAMYLCASSLGSGAPYEQYFGPGTRLTVT.

The V call is TRBV11-1, the J call TRBJ1-1, with unresolved D. V was clipped by 2 bases and J by 1 base, with 5 bases between them. Per the germline V gene, CDR1 is SGHAT and CDR2 is FQDESV (reference sequence). The CDR3 has 13 amino acids. The CDR3 loop is CASSLSRNTEAFF. The CDR3 DNA reads as TGTGCCAGCAGCTTAAGCAGGAACACTGAAGCTTTCTTT. Variable domain in full (rest from reference TRBV11-1 and TRBJ1-1): EAEVAQSPRYKITEKSQAVAFWCDPISGHATLYWYRQILGQGPELLVQFQDESVVDDSQLPKDRFSAERLKGVDSTLKIQPAELGDSAMYLCASSLSRNTEAFFGQGTRLTVV.

The chain combines TRBV9 with TRBJ2-7; possibly TRBD1 for D (6 bases). Germline loops: CDR1 SGDLS, CDR2 YYNGEE. Trimming shortened V by 0 bases and J by 3 bases, and 13 bases separated the two germline ends. The CDR3 extends over 15 amino acids. CDR3 loop: CASSVAPQGHYEQYF. CDR3 DNA: TGTGCCAGCAGCGTAGCTCCCCAGGGGCACTACGAGCAGTACTTC.

The chain combines TRBV11-2 with TRBJ2-1; TRBD1 might be the D (5 bases). Germline CDR1 is SGHAT and CDR2 is FQNNGV. Trimming pared 1 base from V and 6 bases from J, leaving 13 bases between. This CDR3 has 15 residues. Written as DNA, the CDR3 is TGTGCCAGCAGCTTAGGGTCAGGGTCTATCAATGAGCAGTTCTTC. It specifies CASSLGSGSINEQFF.

The chain is built from TRBV5-1 and TRBJ2-1; no clear D gene. The CDR3 contains 13 residues. Per the germline V gene, CDR1 is SGHRS and CDR2 is YFSETQ. V shed 2 bases and J shed 5 bases, with 8 bases lying between them. The CDR3 sequence is CASSLNTNNEQFF. The CDR3 nucleotides are TGCGCCAGCAGCTTAAATACAAACAATGAGCAGTTCTTC.

V gene TRBV9 combines with J gene TRBJ1-2; weak D call: TRBD1 (6 bases). The CDR3 runs 14 residues. CDR1 is SGDLS, CDR2 YYNGEE, per germline. Between the trimmed V and J ends, which lost 3 bases and 4 bases, there was a span of 13 bases. CDR3 in DNA: TGTGCCAGCAGCGCAACGGACAGCGCCTATGGCTACACCTTC. This sequence encodes CASSATDSAYGYTF. Filled out from reference TRBV9 and TRBJ1-2, the complete variable domain reads DSGVTQTPKHLITATGQRVTLRCSPRSGDLSVYWYQQSLDQGLQFLIQYYNGEERAKGNILERFSAQQFPDLHSELNLSSLELGDSALYFCASSATDSAYGYTFGSGTRLTVV.

This rearrangement joins TRBV30 to TRBJ1-6; no definite D call. The length of the CDR3 is 17 residues. The germline CDR1 and CDR2 sequences are GTSNPN and SVGIG (reference sequence). V lost 0 bases and J 0 bases, leaving 12 bases between the germline ends. For the CDR3, the DNA is TGTGCCTGGAGTGTAATCGAGATAAACTCCTATAATTCACCCCTCCACTTT. Its protein is CAWSVIEINSYNSPLHF. The full variable domain, completed using reference TRBV30 and TRBJ1-6, is SQTIHQWPATLVQPVGSPLSLECTVEGTSNPNLYWYRQAAGRGLQLLFYSVGIGQISSEVPQNLSASRPQDRQFILSSKKLLLSDSGFYLCAWSVIEINSYNSPLHFGNGTRLTVT.

This clone was found once. The V and J genes are TRBV19 and TRBJ2-7; 9 bases line up with TRBD2. CDR1 and CDR2 from the germline V gene are LNHDA and SQIVND (reference sequence). The CDR3 is 13 residues long. Trimming removed 5 bases from V and 6 bases from J; junction bases left unmatched: 5. DNA of the CDR3: TGTGCCAGTAGTGAGCTAGCGGGATCCGAGCAGTACTTC. Residues: CASSELAGSEQYF.

This chain connects TRBV30 to TRBJ2-4; the D gene is possibly TRBD1 (6 bases). The CDR3 is made up of 16 amino acids. Trimming cost V 1 base and J 3 bases, with 16 bases left between them. The V gene's germline CDR1 is GTSNPN and CDR2 SVGIG (reference sequence). DNA of the CDR3: TGTGCCTGGAGTGAGGTGGGGGCGCGGGTCAAAAACATTCAGTACTTC. As protein: CAWSEVGARVKNIQYF. Looking up the rest from reference TRBV30 and TRBJ2-4 gives the full variable domain: SQTIHQWPATLVQPVGSPLSLECTVEGTSNPNLYWYRQAAGRGLQLLFYSVGIGQISSEVPQNLSASRPQDRQFILSSKKLLLSDSGFYLCAWSEVGARVKNIQYFGAGTRLSVL.

This rearrangement joins TRBV6-5 to TRBJ2-1; 13 nucleotides align to TRBD2. This CDR3 is built from 15 residues. The V gene's germline CDR1 is MNHEY and CDR2 SVGAGI. V lost 4 bases, J lost 6 bases, and 3 bases stayed unmatched. In nucleotides, the CDR3 is TGTGCCAGCAGTTCCCGACTAGCGGGGGGCAATGAGCAGTTCTTC. It translates to CASSSRLAGGNEQFF.

This clone occurred a few times. The chain joins TRBV19 to TRBJ1-5; D ambiguous. Looked up from germline, CDR1 is LNHDA and CDR2 is SQIVND (reference sequence). Trimming shortened V by 0 bases and J by 0 bases, and 6 bases separated the two germline ends. CDR3 length: 15 residues. CDR3 residues: CASSIEDYSNQPQHF. In DNA form, the CDR3 reads TGTGCCAGTAGTATAGAAGACTATAGCAATCAGCCCCAGCATTTT.

This clone was found a few times. CDR3 residues: CASRGVGYTF. The DNA of the CDR3 is TGTGCCAGCAGAGGCGTTGGCTACACCTTC. The chain employs TRBV27 and TRBJ1-2; D unclear. Trimming shortened V by 6 bases and J by 7 bases, and 6 bases separated the two germline ends. CDR3 length: 10 amino acids. CDR1 MNHEY and CDR2 SMNVEV come from the germline V gene (reference sequence).

The chain uses TRBV6-1 and TRBJ2-7; the D call may be TRBD1 or TRBD2 (5 bases each). Per germline, CDR1 MNHNS and CDR2 SASEGT. Trimming stripped 4 bases from V and 0 bases from J, with 16 bases between. This CDR3 is 16 amino acids long. This CDR3 reads CASSGSGTASSYEQYF. The CDR3 nucleotides read TGTGCCAGCAGTGGCTCCGGGACGGCCAGCTCCTACGAGCAGTACTTC.

The CDR3 is CASSSASTTTNEKLFF. The CDR3 DNA sequence: TGTGCCAGCAGTTCCGCCTCCACTACAACTAATGAAAAACTGTTTTTT. The V and J genes are TRBV6-5 and TRBJ1-4; the D is unclear. Trimming cost V 4 bases and J 0 bases, with 12 bases left between them. The V gene's germline CDR1 is MNHEY and CDR2 SVGAGI. The CDR3 is 16 amino acids.

The V and J genes are TRBV28 and TRBJ1-5, with 8 bases that match TRBD1. This CDR3 region has 13 residues. The V segment lost 5 bases and the J segment 7 bases; nucleotides outside the gene matches: 4. Germline-derived CDR1 and CDR2 are MDHEN and SYDVKM. The CDR3 loop is CASSGQGGQPQHF. The CDR3 nucleotides read TGTGCCAGCAGTGGACAGGGAGGACAGCCCCAGCATTTT.

Here the CDR3 DNA reads TGTGCCAGCAGTTATCTCTACGGGAACACCGGGGAGCTGTTTTTT. Its protein is CASSYLYGNTGELFF. The rearrangement joins TRBV6-6 to TRBJ2-2; D gene unclear. V was cut by 3 bases and J by 1 base, with 9 bases left in between. This CDR3 is 15 amino acids long. The germline V gene encodes CDR1 MNHNY and CDR2 SVGAGI (reference sequence).

This chain links TRBV29-1 with TRBJ1-5, with D possibly matching TRBD1 (6 bases). The length of the CDR3 is 13 residues. Germline CDR1 and CDR2: SQVTM and ANQGSEA. V shed 7 bases and J shed 3 bases, with 13 bases lying between them. CDR3: CSAQRGFNQPQHF. The CDR3 DNA is TGCAGCGCCCAGAGGGGGTTCAATCAGCCCCAGCATTTT.

V and J are TRBV4-3 and TRBJ2-3; D may be TRBD1 or TRBD2 (5 bases each). Per the germline V gene, CDR1 is LGHNA and CDR2 is YSLEER. The ends were cut back, 0 bases at V and 11 bases at J, with 24 bases in the middle. The CDR3 contains 17 residues. The CDR3 DNA reads TGCGCCAGCAGCCAAGATTATTTGAGGGGACGAAGAGAGAGGCAGTATTTT. Translated, it gives CASSQDYLRGRRERQYF.

Notes on this clone: Germline and junction disagree at one end, which may indicate a read error. The chain uses TRBV4-2 and TRBJ1-2; maybe TRBD1 (5 bases). The length of the CDR3 is 14 residues. Germline lookup yields CDR1 LGHNA and CDR2 YNFKEQ. The CDR3 is CASSQEGVTYGCTF. The CDR3 DNA reads TGTGCCAGCAGCCAAGAAGGGGTAACCTATGGCTGCACCTTC.

This clone was seen only once. The J gene is TRBJ1-4, the V gene TRBV6-6, with D maybe TRBD1 (5 bases). V lost 8 bases, J lost 4 bases, and 17 bases lay in between. CDR3 length: 15 amino acids. From germline, CDR1 is MNHNY and CDR2 SVGAGI (reference sequence). The CDR3 DNA reads as TGTGCCAGCCGGGGGTCGCAGGTCTTTAATGAAAAACTGTTTTTT. Translation: CASRGSQVFNEKLFF.

This chain uses TRBV2 with TRBJ2-3; D possibly corresponds to TRBD2 (5 bases). Germline V lookup: CDR1 SNHLY, CDR2 FYNNEI. The CDR3 has 17 amino acids. Trimming stripped 2 bases from V and 1 base from J, with 16 bases between. The CDR3 DNA is TGTGCCAGCAGTGAACGACCGGCGGGTCTACGCACAGATACGCAGTATTTT. As protein: CASSERPAGLRTDTQYF.

This sequence joins TRBV30 and TRBJ2-3; 13 nucleotides match TRBD2. Unmatched junction bases numbered 0, after V lost 5 bases and J lost 4 bases. CDR3 length: 13 amino acids. Per germline, CDR1 GTSNPN and CDR2 SVGIG (reference sequence). CDR3 sequence: CAWGLAGADTQYF. CDR3 bases: TGTGCCTGGGGACTAGCGGGAGCAGATACGCAGTATTTT.